A selection of T cell receptor beta chains follows, all from one sample in a study of blood T cell repertoires in COVID-19. Clones were read by immunoSEQ multiplex PCR, and TCRdb kept only the in-frame ones, dropping some. The table includes fewer than 250,000 clones, around 91% detected once. Sample: PBMCs or T cells enriched from blood (not recorded which). These TCRs come from a young man who had been exposed to COVID-19. Both conserved end residues are part of each CDR3. Expanded clones are given a class, and other clones once, few, many or no size at all.

j_call,v_call,clone_size,cdr3_aa
TRBJ2-4,TRBV7-2,.,CASSSLAGGPYDKNIQYF
TRBJ1-1,TRBV19,.,CASRTGVTDTEAFF
TRBJ2-7,TRBV9,.,CASSGGQGTWTYEQYF
TRBJ2-2,TRBV2,.,CASRTGVTGELFF
TRBJ2-7,TRBV19,once,CASSMAPGSSYEQYF
TRBJ2-2,TRBV21-1,.,CASSPNKGRVNTGELFF
TRBJ2-3,TRBV29-1,once,CSHDRDNTDTQYF
TRBJ2-7,TRBV6-5,.,CASSRGLEQYF
TRBJ2-1,TRBV7-9,.,CASFPFRNEQFF
TRBJ1-2,TRBV14,.,CASSQDSRGGARGYTF
TRBJ2-2,TRBV3-1/TRBV3-2,.,CASSQGVGDTGELFF
TRBJ2-7,TRBV6-2/TRBV6-3,.,CASSYLPDYYEQYF
TRBJ2-5,TRBV7-9,.,CASSLVNQETQYF
TRBJ1-5,TRBV2,once,CASSETSGDQPQHF
TRBJ2-7,TRBV5-4,.,CASSYRDRDYEQYF
TRBJ2-7,TRBV29-1,.,CSVTFDRGEQYF
TRBJ1-2,TRBV19,.,CAIMNGVGYTF